Presented here are 17 T cell receptor beta chains from one specimen sequenced in a study of HIV-infected patients and healthy controls. From the 5' RACE reads, TCRdb called clonotypes with MiXCR, one entry per CDR3 protein. The sample shows some 67,000 distinct CDR3 sequences, around 16% of them seen only once. What was sequenced was CD4+ T cells from blood. These receptors all stem from a human donor in good health.

The chain links TRBV24-1 to TRBJ2-3, with D possibly being TRBD1 or TRBD2 (6 bases each). Germline V lookup: CDR1 KGHDR, CDR2 SFDVKD. The CDR3 has 15 residues. V dropped 3 bases and J dropped 2 bases, with 11 bases sitting between them. The CDR3 DNA reads as TGTGCCACCAGTGATCGGAGGGACATCACAGATACGCAGTATTTT. Residues: CATSDRRDITDTQYF.

This clonotype occurred many times. V gene TRBV18 combines with J gene TRBJ2-1; TRBD1 might be the D (5 bases). There are 15 residues in the CDR3. The V and J ends lost 4 bases and 2 bases respectively, with 12 bases between them. Germline V gene sequence: CDR1 KGHSH, CDR2 LQKENI. The CDR3 DNA follows: TGTGCCAGCTCACGGTGGGGCAAAACCTACAATGAGCAGTTCTTC. Amino acids: CASSRWGKTYNEQFF.

The rearrangement uses TRBV5-1 and TRBJ2-7; 9 nucleotides agree with TRBD2. This CDR3 is 15 amino acids long. V lost 0 bases and J lost 2; bases outside the gene matches: 3. Per germline, CDR1 SGHRS and CDR2 YFSETQ. The CDR3 DNA sequence: TGCGCCAGCAGCTTGGATAGCGGGGGCCCCTACGAGCAGTACTTC. It encodes CASSLDSGGPYEQYF.

The V call is TRBV12-3 or TRBV12-4, the J call TRBJ2-3; TRBD2 might be the D (6 bases). The V end lost 8 bases, the J end lost 4 bases, and 10 bases lay between the germline ends. The CDR3 runs 12 residues. In DNA form, the CDR3 reads TGTGCCAGCGCGGGGTTCCCAGATACGCAGTATTTT. Residues: CASAGFPDTQYF.

This clonotype showed up just a few times. This sequence joins TRBV29-1 and TRBJ1-1, with D maybe TRBD1 (6 bases). The V and J ends lost 7 bases and 1 base respectively, with 10 bases between them. The germline V gene has CDR1 SQVTM and CDR2 ANQGSEA. This CDR3 contains 12 residues. This CDR3 reads CSDLTGNTEAFF. The CDR3 nucleotides are TGCAGCGACCTGACAGGGAACACTGAAGCTTTCTTT.

The CDR3 sequence is CASSQVHETQYF. The CDR3 DNA reads TGTGCCAGCAGCCAAGTTCATGAGACCCAGTACTTC. The chain is built from TRBV14 and TRBJ2-5; D is ambiguous. CDR3 length: 12 residues. Germline CDR1 and CDR2: SGHDN and FVKESK. The ends were cut back, 1 base at V and 5 bases at J, with 5 bases in the middle.

This sequence joins TRBV7-2 and TRBJ2-3, with 9 bases that match TRBD2. Per germline, CDR1 SGHTA and CDR2 FQGNSA. Germline trimming cut 5 bases from V and 1 base from J; bases unmatched to any gene: 4. There are 15 residues in the CDR3. CDR3 in DNA: TGTGCCAGCAGCCCATGGACTAGCGGCACAGATACGCAGTATTTT. As protein: CASSPWTSGTDTQYF.

This clonotype has just a few counts. J is TRBJ1-3 and V is TRBV7-9; no definite D call. Deletions cut 5 bases from V and 0 bases from J, with 17 bases between. There are 17 residues in the CDR3. Germline-derived CDR1 and CDR2 are SEHNR and FQNEAQ (reference sequence). CDR3 sequence: CASSPDLVASSGNTIYF. The CDR3 DNA is TGTGCCAGCAGCCCAGACCTTGTGGCGTCCTCTGGAAACACCATATATTTT.

This clonotype turned up a few times. V usage is TRBV2 and J usage is TRBJ2-7; D might be TRBD1 (6 bases). Germline assignment: CDR1 SNHLY and CDR2 FYNNEI. Trimming cost V 5 bases and J 3 bases, with 11 bases left between them. CDR3 length equals 13 residues. CDR3 nucleotides: TGTGCCAGCAGTATAAAGGGGGACTACGAGCAGTACTTC. Residues: CASSIKGDYEQYF.

The V gene is TRBV29-1, the J gene TRBJ1-1; D is perhaps TRBD1 (5 bases). This CDR3 has 12 residues. V lost 4 bases and J 10 bases, leaving 16 bases between the germline ends. Looked up from germline, CDR1 is SQVTM and CDR2 is ANQGSEA. DNA of the CDR3: TGCAGCGTTGGGCATGGGGGGGACGCAGCTTTCTTT. Amino acids: CSVGHGGDAAFF.

This chain links TRBV5-1 with TRBJ2-3; 11 nucleotides agree with TRBD2. Germline CDR1 SGHRS, CDR2 YFSETQ. The ends lost 2 bases at V and 2 bases at J; junction bases unmatched: 7. The CDR3 is 17 residues long. CDR3 nucleotides: TGCGCCAGCAGCTTATATACTAGCGGGGGCCCCACAGATACGCAGTATTTT. Translation gives CASSLYTSGGPTDTQYF.

The chain is built from TRBV12-3 or TRBV12-4 and TRBJ1-2; possible D gene TRBD1, 6 bases. V was cut by 3 bases and J by 7 bases, with 12 bases left in between. The CDR3 totals 13 residues. The CDR3 DNA is TGTGCCAGCAGTTTTCAGGGGCAGGGTGGCTACACCTTC. Amino acid sequence: CASSFQGQGGYTF.

This clonotype was observed a handful of times. The chain links TRBV7-8 to TRBJ1-1, with 9 bases lining up with TRBD1. The CDR3 extends over 12 amino acids. Unmatched junction bases numbered 6, after V lost 5 bases and J lost 11 bases. Germline assignment: CDR1 SGHVS and CDR2 FQNEAQ. The CDR3 sequence is CASSPHRGLAFF. The CDR3 DNA is TGTGCCAGCAGCCCCCACAGGGGGCTGGCTTTCTTT.

This clonotype came up once. Because the CDR3 is missing its conserved closing phenylalanine or tryptophan, this is likely a read error. The limits of the CDR3 on the DNA are not certain, so only TCRdb's listed CDR3 is given. The J gene is TRBJ1-1, the V gene TRBV30; no DNA check was done on the table's D call, TRBD1. The V gene's germline CDR1 is GTSNPN and CDR2 SVGIG (reference sequence). Inclusive of both ends, the CDR3 amounts to 11 amino acids. This chain's CDR3 is CAWSSGTGANI.

The chain is built from TRBV20-1 and TRBJ1-4; D remains ambiguous. Trimming took off 3 bases at V and 0 bases at J, with 14 bases between the two ends. Germline V gene sequence: CDR1 DFQATT, CDR2 SNEGSKA (reference sequence). This CDR3 is 16 amino acids long. This CDR3 reads CSASNPGGSTNEKLFF. CDR3 bases: TGCAGTGCTAGTAACCCTGGAGGATCAACTAATGAAAAACTGTTTTTT.

In this sample, this clonotype turned up many times. The rearrangement uses TRBV12-3 or TRBV12-4 and TRBJ2-3, with a tentative D call TRBD2 (6 bases). The CDR3 covers 15 residues. Deletions cut 5 bases from V and 0 bases from J, with 12 bases between. This CDR3 reads CASSPQRVSTDTQYF. The CDR3 bases are TGTGCCAGCAGTCCTCAGCGGGTTAGCACAGATACGCAGTATTTT.

This clonotype turned up a few times. V is TRBV27 and J is TRBJ1-2, with no clear D. This CDR3 has 13 amino acids. Germline CDR1 reads MNHEY; CDR2 reads SMNVEV (reference sequence). V lost 0 bases to trimming and J lost 4 bases, with 6 bases between them. The CDR3 reads CASSLSGGYGYTF. For the CDR3, the DNA is TGTGCCAGCAGTTTATCCGGTGGCTATGGCTACACCTTC.